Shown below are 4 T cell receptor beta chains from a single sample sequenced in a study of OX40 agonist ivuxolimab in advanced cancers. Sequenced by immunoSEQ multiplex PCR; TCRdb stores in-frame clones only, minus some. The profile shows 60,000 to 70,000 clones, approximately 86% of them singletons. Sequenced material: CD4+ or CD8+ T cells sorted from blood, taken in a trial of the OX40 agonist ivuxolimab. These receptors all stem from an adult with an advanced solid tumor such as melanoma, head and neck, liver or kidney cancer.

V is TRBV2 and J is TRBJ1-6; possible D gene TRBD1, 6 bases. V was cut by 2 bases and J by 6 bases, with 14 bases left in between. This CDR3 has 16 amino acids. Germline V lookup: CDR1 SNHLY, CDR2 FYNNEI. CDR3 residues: CASSERPRGFNSPLHF. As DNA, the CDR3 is TGTGCCAGCAGTGAAAGGCCCAGGGGTTTTAATTCACCCCTCCACTTT.

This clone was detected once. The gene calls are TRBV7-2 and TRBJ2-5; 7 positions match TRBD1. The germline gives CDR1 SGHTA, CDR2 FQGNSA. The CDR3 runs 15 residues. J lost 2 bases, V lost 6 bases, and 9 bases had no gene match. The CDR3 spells CASSTGQASQETQYF. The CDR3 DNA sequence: TGTGCCAGCAGTACTGGACAGGCCTCTCAAGAGACCCAGTACTTC.

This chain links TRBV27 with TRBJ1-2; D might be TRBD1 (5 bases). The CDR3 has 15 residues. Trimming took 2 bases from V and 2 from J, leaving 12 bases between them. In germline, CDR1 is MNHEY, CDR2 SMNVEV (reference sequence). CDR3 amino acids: CASSLILGGNYGYTF. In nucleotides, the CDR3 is TGTGCCAGCAGTTTAATCCTTGGGGGGAACTATGGCTACACCTTC.

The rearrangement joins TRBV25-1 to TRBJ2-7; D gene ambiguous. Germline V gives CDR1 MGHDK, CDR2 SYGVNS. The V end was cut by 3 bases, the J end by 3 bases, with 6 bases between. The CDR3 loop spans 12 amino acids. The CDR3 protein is CASSDAGYEQYF. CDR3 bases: TGTGCCAGCAGTGATGCCGGCTACGAGCAGTACTTC.